The present T cell receptor beta chain was sequenced within a study of post-analysis software for immune sequencing data. Each TCR beta cDNA library carried unique molecular identifiers. MiXCR was run by TCRdb on the PCR reads, yielding one entry per CDR3 protein. The table shows about 540,000 distinct CDR3 sequences, with around 34% occurring only once. General observations from the study: Batch-mates among the samples co-clustered strongly by F measure. Controls had lower frequencies than patients of five TRBV segments, which included TRBV5-6, TRBV5-1 and TRBV20-1. Those with multiple sclerosis, the patient group, showed significantly lower normalized Chao1 diversity than controls.

Regarding this clonotype: The target antigen is unknown.

The CDR3 spans 16 residues. V was clipped by 0 bases and J by 1 base, with 13 bases between them. The germline CDR1 and CDR2 sequences are SGHNT and YYREEE (reference sequence). Sequenced: blood. This chain uses TRBV5-4 with TRBJ2-5; D ambiguous. This receptor was identified in a girl aged 2-17 years with multiple sclerosis. The CDR3 coding sequence is TGTGCCAGCAGCTTGGAGTCAGACCGCCGCCAAGAGACCCAGTACTTC. Translation: CASSLESDRRQETQYF.